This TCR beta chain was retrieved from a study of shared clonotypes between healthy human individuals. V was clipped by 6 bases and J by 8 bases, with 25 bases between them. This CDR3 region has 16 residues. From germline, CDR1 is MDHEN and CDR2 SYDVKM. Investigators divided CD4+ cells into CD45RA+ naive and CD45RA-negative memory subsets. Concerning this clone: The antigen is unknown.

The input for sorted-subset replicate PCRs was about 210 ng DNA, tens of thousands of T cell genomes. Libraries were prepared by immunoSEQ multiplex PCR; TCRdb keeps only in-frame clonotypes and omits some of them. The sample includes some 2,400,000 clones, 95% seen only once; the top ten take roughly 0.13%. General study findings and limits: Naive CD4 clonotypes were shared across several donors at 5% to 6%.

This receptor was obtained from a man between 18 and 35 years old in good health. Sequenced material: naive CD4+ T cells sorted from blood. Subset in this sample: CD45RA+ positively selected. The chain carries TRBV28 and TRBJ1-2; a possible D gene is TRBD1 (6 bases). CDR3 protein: CASSLRGVTGEKGYTF. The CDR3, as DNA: TGTGCCAGCAGCTTGAGGGGGGTGACGGGTGAGAAGGGCTACACCTTC.